This T cell receptor (beta chain) was sequenced for a study of blood T cell repertoires in COVID-19. Using immunoSEQ multiplex PCR, the repertoire was profiled, and TCRdb retains in-frame clones only, with some absent. Of 300,000 or so clones listed, more than 70% are singletons. There are 14 residues in the CDR3. V lost 6 bases and J lost 10; bases outside the gene matches: 9. Germline CDR1 is MNHNY and CDR2 is SVGAGI (reference sequence). This clone is a singleton in its sample. Source material: peripheral blood. This TCR was sampled from a woman between 50 and 59 years old with acute or convalescent COVID-19. The V and J genes are TRBV6-6 and TRBJ1-4; TRBD1 matches at 9 bases. The CDR3 coding sequence is TGTGCCAGCAGGCTCGACAGGGGGAGTGGAAAACTGTTTTTT. This sequence encodes CASRLDRGSGKLFF.